This T cell receptor beta chain was recorded in a study of OX40 agonist ivuxolimab in advanced cancers. Study as a whole: The group had a mean age of roughly 65 years, ranged from 23 to 79, and was 82.7% male. Study conclusions and caveats: Those patients achieving a partial response at 0.1-3.0 mg/kg showed among the lowest clonal expansion. On average, CD8+ T cells showed a greater number of expanded clones than CD4+. It was also the case that some nonresponders had low normalized T-cell clonal expansion.

The table came from immunoSEQ multiplex PCR; TCRdb's copy has only in-frame clones and leaves some out. Here the sample spans 45,000 to 50,000 clones, about 85% being singletons. Germline V lookup: CDR1 MNHEY, CDR2 SMNVEV (reference sequence). Between the trimmed V and J ends, which lost 3 bases and 1 base, there was a span of 10 bases. This CDR3 has 15 amino acids. Notes on this clone: What it recognizes is unknown.

Specimen: CD4+ or CD8+ T cells sorted from blood, collected in a trial of the OX40 agonist ivuxolimab. The sequence derives from an adult with an advanced solid tumor such as melanoma, head and neck, liver or kidney cancer. V and J are TRBV27 and TRBJ1-5; D may be TRBD1 (5 bases). CDR3 bases: TGTGCCAGCAGTTTCCGGCGGGGGAGCAATCAGCCCCAGCATTTT. Translation: CASSFRRGSNQPQHF.